A single sample is the source of the 30 T cell receptor beta chains below, sequenced in a study of blood T cell repertoires in COVID-19. Generated by immunoSEQ multiplex PCR, the TCRdb table keeps only in-frame clones and is missing some. The repertoire consists of 85,000 to 90,000 clones, with roughly 78% occurring once and the leading ten covering 1.2%. Sequencing used peripheral blood. The receptors come from a woman aged 80 or older with acute or convalescent COVID-19.

This chain joins TRBV3-1 (or the pseudogene TRBV3-2) and TRBJ2-7; 7 bases align to TRBD1. After removal of 4 bases from V and 0 bases from J, the junction contained 3 bases not matched to a gene. Germline V lookup: CDR1 LGHDT, CDR2 YNNKEL (reference sequence). There are 14 residues in the CDR3. The CDR3 is CASSRQGISYEQYF. The CDR3 DNA sequence: TGTGCCAGCAGCCGACAGGGTATCTCCTACGAGCAGTACTTC.

The chain combines TRBV7-9 with TRBJ2-7; 9 bases fit TRBD1. The V gene end was trimmed by 5 bases and the J gene end by 4 bases; junction bases not matched to a gene: 6. Germline V CDR1 and CDR2: SEHNR, FQNEAQ (reference sequence). The CDR3 runs 14 residues. CDR3 bases: TGTGCCAGCAGCGCGCACGGGACAGGGTACGAGCAGTACTTC. As protein: CASSAHGTGYEQYF.

In its sample, this clone was seen once. J is TRBJ2-5 and V is TRBV18; 8 bases are shared with TRBD2. Germline values: CDR1 KGHSH, CDR2 LQKENI. With 1 base clipped from V and 2 bases from J, the junction kept 3 bases outside the gene matches. The CDR3 totals 15 residues. CDR3 residues: CASSPQRGMQETQYF. CDR3 in DNA: TGTGCCAGCTCACCACAGCGGGGGATGCAAGAGACCCAGTACTTC.

This clone was picked up a small number of times. The chain combines TRBV12-5 with TRBJ1-5; D unclear. Germline values: CDR1 LGHNT, CDR2 FRNRAP. This CDR3 has 12 amino acids. V was pared by 1 base and J by 7 bases, with 5 bases between. CDR3 sequence: CASGLDGQPQHF. DNA for the CDR3: TGTGCTAGTGGTTTGGATGGCCAGCCCCAGCATTTT.

This clone has only a few counts. The chain recombines TRBV28 with TRBJ2-6; 8 bases are shared with TRBD2. Germline V gives CDR1 MDHEN, CDR2 SYDVKM. Trimming took 6 bases from V and 1 from J; bases not matched to a gene: 8. This CDR3 contains 17 residues. The DNA of the CDR3 is TGTGCCAGCAGCCCCACAGCGGGAGTTTCTGGGGCCAACGTCCTGACTTTC. It specifies CASSPTAGVSGANVLTF.

V and J are TRBV20-1 and TRBJ2-1, with a tentative D call TRBD2 (7 bases). CDR1 is DFQATT, CDR2 SNEGSKA, per germline (reference sequence). V was shortened by 3 bases and J by 7 bases, with 16 bases between the two germline ends. CDR3 length: 14 residues. CDR3 nucleotides: TGCAGTGCTAGTTTGGGGGGGGCCCAGAATGAGCAGTTCTTC. Its translation is CSASLGGAQNEQFF.

The chain employs TRBV11-1 and TRBJ2-7, with TRBD1 identical over 9 bases. The CDR3 loop spans 14 amino acids. Looked up from germline, CDR1 is SGHAT and CDR2 is FQDESV (reference sequence). V shed 6 bases, J shed 6 bases, and the junction held 9 bases outside the gene matches. CDR3 nucleotide sequence: TGTGCCAGCAGGGAGGGACAGGGAAAGGCCGAGCAGTACTTC. This sequence encodes CASREGQGKAEQYF.

The chain links TRBV28 to TRBJ2-7; no definite D call. V was pared by 5 bases and J by 0 bases, with 8 bases between. This CDR3 contains 13 residues. The germline V gene encodes CDR1 MDHEN and CDR2 SYDVKM. The CDR3 DNA sequence: TGTGCCAGCAGTGTTGACTTCTCCTACGAGCAGTACTTC. It translates to CASSVDFSYEQYF. The full variable domain, its missing parts supplied by reference TRBV28 and TRBJ2-7, is DVKVTQSSRYLVKRTGEKVFLECVQDMDHENMFWYRQDPGLGLRLIYFSYDVKMKEKGDIPEGYSVSREKKERFSLILESASTNQTSMYLCASSVDFSYEQYFGPGTRLTVT.

The table lists this clone with a count of one. The V and J genes are TRBV6-5 and TRBJ2-5, with 7 bases aligning to TRBD2. Unmatched junction bases numbered 8, after V lost 2 bases and J lost 2 bases. Germline lookup yields CDR1 MNHEY and CDR2 SVGAGI. The CDR3 spans 16 residues. This chain's CDR3 is CASSYPPGLFQETQYF. DNA for the CDR3: TGTGCCAGCAGTTACCCGCCGGGACTATTTCAAGAGACCCAGTACTTC.

This chain joins TRBV27 and TRBJ2-7; D remains unclear. In germline, CDR1 is MNHEY, CDR2 SMNVEV (reference sequence). The CDR3 has 13 amino acids. V was trimmed by 5 bases and J by 2 bases, leaving 10 bases between them. The CDR3 DNA reads as TGTGCCAGCAGTAGATACAGTGCCTACGAGCAGTACTTC. Translating gives CASSRYSAYEQYF.

This rearrangement joins TRBV6-5 to TRBJ1-2, with D perhaps TRBD1 (5 bases). With 0 bases removed from V and 6 bases from J, the gap between germline ends came to 14 bases. Per the germline V gene, CDR1 is MNHEY and CDR2 is SVGAGI. This CDR3 has 15 residues. In DNA, the CDR3 is TGTGCCAGCAGTTACTCCGCGGGACGGCGGAATGGCTACACCTTC. It codes for CASSYSAGRRNGYTF.

This chain uses TRBV18 with TRBJ2-1; 10 bases are shared with TRBD1. After removal of 4 bases from V and 4 bases from J, the junction contained 4 bases not matched to a gene. Germline values: CDR1 KGHSH, CDR2 LQKENI. The CDR3 has 15 residues. CDR3 DNA: TGTGCCAGCTCACGGGACAGGGGCAAGTACAATGAGCAGTTCTTC. Protein: CASSRDRGKYNEQFF.

The gene calls are TRBV4-1 and TRBJ2-7, with TRBD1 as a possible D gene (6 bases). This CDR3 contains 15 residues. V was shortened by 3 bases and J by 2 bases, with 14 bases between the two germline ends. Germline CDR1 is MGHRA and CDR2 is YSYEKL. The CDR3 loop is CASSQPKGVPYEQYF. The CDR3 DNA reads as TGCGCCAGCAGCCAGCCCAAGGGGGTACCCTACGAGCAGTACTTC.

The genes are TRBV25-1 and TRBJ1-2; tentative D call: TRBD1 (5 bases). The V end was cut by 2 bases, the J end by 9 bases, with 16 bases between. The CDR3 sequence is 14 residues long. The germline V gene encodes CDR1 MGHDK and CDR2 SYGVNS. CDR3: CASSEGGRPLSYTF. The CDR3 DNA reads as TGTGCCAGCAGTGAAGGGGGGAGACCCCTCAGCTACACCTTC.

V gene TRBV19 combines with J gene TRBJ1-1; 7 nucleotides agree with TRBD1. Trimming at V came to 7 bases and at J to 1 base, leaving 6 bases not matched to a gene. This CDR3 is built from 14 residues. Germline loops: CDR1 LNHDA, CDR2 SQIVND (reference sequence). The DNA for the CDR3 is TGTGCCAGTACCCCGGGACAGACGAACACTGAAGCTTTCTTT. Its protein product is CASTPGQTNTEAFF.

This sequence joins TRBV6-5 and TRBJ1-2, with unresolved D. The germline CDR1 and CDR2 sequences are MNHEY and SVGAGI. CDR3 length equals 13 residues. Trimming left V 7 bases short and J 3 bases short, with 12 bases between. The CDR3 region is CASTNSFDYGYTF. CDR3 coding DNA: TGTGCCAGCACTAACAGTTTTGACTATGGCTACACCTTC.

The chain employs TRBV9 and TRBJ2-3, with D perhaps TRBD2 (6 bases). Germline V lookup: CDR1 SGDLS, CDR2 YYNGEE. The V and J ends lost 3 bases and 5 bases respectively, with 16 bases between them. This CDR3 has 15 residues. DNA for the CDR3: TGTGCCAGCAGCGGCAGACTAGGAGGTGTAGATACGCAGTATTTT. This translates into CASSGRLGGVDTQYF.

J is TRBJ2-3 and V is TRBV3-1 (or the pseudogene TRBV3-2); D possibly corresponds to TRBD2 (6 bases). Germline CDR1 and CDR2: LGHDT and YNNKEL (reference sequence). Trimming stripped 4 bases from V and 0 bases from J, with 20 bases between. There are 18 residues in the CDR3. CDR3 sequence (DNA): TGTGCCAGCAGCCTCAAAGTTGGGGGGTCGGGGAGCACAGATACGCAGTATTTT. As protein: CASSLKVGGSGSTDTQYF.

This clone was observed a few times. The rearrangement uses TRBV12-3 or TRBV12-4 and TRBJ2-2, with TRBD1 matching 10 bases. V lost 6 bases to trimming and J lost 12 bases; unmatched junction nucleotides: 1. The CDR3 is 11 residues long. The CDR3, as DNA: TGTGCCAGCAGGGGACAGGGGAAGCTGTTTTTT. This gives the protein CASRGQGKLFF.

This clone was seen only once. V usage is TRBV5-1 and J usage is TRBJ1-1; tentatively, D is TRBD1 (5 bases). Germline V gene data show CDR1 as SGHRS and CDR2 as YFSETQ. The CDR3 has 14 residues. V lost 5 bases, J lost 5 bases, and 16 bases lay in between. CDR3 bases: TGCGCCAGCAGACGCTGGCCGGGGGAGACTGAAGCTTTCTTT. It is translated as CASRRWPGETEAFF.

The rearrangement uses TRBV5-1 and TRBJ2-1, with D possibly being TRBD2 (6 bases). V was trimmed by 0 bases and J by 5 bases, leaving 15 bases between them. The germline V gene encodes CDR1 SGHRS and CDR2 YFSETQ. This CDR3 comprises 16 residues. CDR3: CASSLGFGSSDNEQFF. The CDR3, as DNA: TGCGCCAGCAGCTTGGGATTCGGGAGCTCTGACAATGAGCAGTTCTTC.

The rearrangement links TRBV7-6 to TRBJ2-3; D ambiguous. Trimming removed 5 bases from V and 6 bases from J, with 9 bases in between. Germline CDR1 and CDR2: SGHVS and FNYEAQ. The CDR3 consists of 12 residues. CDR3 in amino acids: CASSRWRDTQYF. The CDR3 nucleotides read TGTGCCAGCAGCCGCTGGCGGGATACGCAGTATTTT.

The chain carries TRBV3-1 (or the pseudogene TRBV3-2) and TRBJ1-4, with D unclear. With 3 bases removed from V and 1 base from J, the gap between germline ends came to 6 bases. Germline CDR1 LGHDT, CDR2 YNNKEL (reference sequence). This CDR3 has 14 amino acids. This CDR3 is CASSHRGTNEKLFF. In DNA form, the CDR3 reads TGTGCCAGCAGCCATCGGGGAACTAATGAAAAACTGTTTTTT.

This chain joins TRBV5-6 and TRBJ1-2, with TRBD1 matching 7 bases. Germline CDR1 and CDR2: SGHDT and YYEEEE. The J segment lost 13 bases and the V segment lost 3 bases, leaving 12 bases of the junction unmatched. CDR3 size: 13 residues. CDR3 in amino acids: CASSWERTGNRTF. Written as DNA, the CDR3 is TGTGCCAGCAGCTGGGAACGGACAGGAAATCGCACCTTC.

This chain links TRBV15 with TRBJ1-4; 9 bases match TRBD1. Germline CDR1 and CDR2: LNHNV and YYDKDF (reference sequence). This CDR3 comprises 16 residues. V gave up 5 bases and J gave up 5 bases; unmatched junction bases: 9. CDR3 loop: CATSRLSGTGNEKLFF. CDR3 nucleotides: TGTGCCACCAGCCGCCTGTCGGGGACAGGGAATGAAAAACTGTTTTTT.

The rearrangement joins TRBV5-4 to TRBJ2-7; 11 bases agree with TRBD2. The CDR3 is 15 residues long. Germline lookup yields CDR1 SGHNT and CDR2 YYREEE (reference sequence). J was trimmed by 4 bases and V by 2 bases; bases with no gene match: 5. CDR3 bases: TGTGCCAGCAGCTTAGGTAGCGGGAGGGGTTACGAGCAGTACTTC. This translates into CASSLGSGRGYEQYF.

The chain recombines TRBV18 with TRBJ1-4, with 7 positions matching TRBD1. V gave up 3 bases and J gave up 1 base; unmatched junction bases: 2. This CDR3 has 15 amino acids. Looked up from germline, CDR1 is KGHSH and CDR2 is LQKENI. The CDR3 DNA sequence: TGTGCCAGCTCACCGGGGACAGTAACTAATGAAAAACTGTTTTTT. Protein: CASSPGTVTNEKLFF.

The rearrangement uses TRBV18 and TRBJ2-5, with a possible D match to TRBD1 (6 bases). Germline V gives CDR1 KGHSH, CDR2 LQKENI. The CDR3 length is 13 residues. Trimming stripped 6 bases from V and 3 bases from J, with 11 bases between. This CDR3 reads CASSQAGEETQYF. Here the CDR3 DNA reads TGTGCCAGCTCGCAGGCAGGGGAAGAGACCCAGTACTTC. The whole variable domain, remainder taken from reference TRBV18 and TRBJ2-5, is NAGVMQNPRHLVRRRGQEARLRCSPMKGHSHVYWYRQLPEEGLKFMVYLQKENIIDESGMPKERFSAEFPKEGPSILRIQQVVRGDSAAYFCASSQAGEETQYFGPGTRLLVL.

The genes are TRBV5-1 and TRBJ2-5; TRBD2 matches 10 bases. From germline, CDR1 is SGHRS and CDR2 YFSETQ. The CDR3 extends over 15 amino acids. V shed 4 bases and J 3 bases; nucleotides not matched to a gene: 6. The CDR3 loop reads CASSMAGLAEETQYF. DNA of the CDR3: TGCGCCAGCAGCATGGCCGGACTAGCGGAAGAGACCCAGTACTTC.

This sequence joins TRBV27 and TRBJ1-5; D possibly corresponds to TRBD1 (5 bases). The CDR3 is 16 residues long. Germline CDR1 MNHEY, CDR2 SMNVEV (reference sequence). V dropped 5 bases and J dropped 3 bases, with 17 bases sitting between them. The CDR3 DNA reads TGTGCCAGCAGTCCCCAGGCACAGGTAGTCAATCAGCCCCAGCATTTT. Amino acids: CASSPQAQVVNQPQHF.